A single sample gave rise to the 2 T cell receptor beta chains below, sequenced in a study of vaccination and CD4 T cells after COVID-19. No cognate antigen is known for these TCRs. The treatment: roughly ten-day PBMC culture with coronavirus spike peptide pools or control peptides (ViraFEST assay). Once obtained from cultured CD4+ T cells, the DNA was sequenced using the Oncomine TCR Beta short-read assay. TCRdb used MiXCR to reprocess the PCR reads, holding one entry per CDR3 protein. This sample has some 6,900 distinct CDR3 sequences, with around 19% found just once. The source material was CD4+ T cells from blood, cultured in vitro. These receptors all come from a human donor who had recovered from COVID-19.

This clonotype is medium-sized in the sample. The rearrangement joins TRBV10-1 to TRBJ1-1, with 7 bases matching TRBD1. Germline CDR1 WNHNN, CDR2 SYGVQD (reference sequence). Trimming cost V 4 bases and J 5 bases; bases outside gene matches: 19. The CDR3 runs 18 residues. The CDR3, as DNA: TGCGCCAGCAGTGCCTCCTCGGGGGGGACAGCTCGAAAGACTGAAGCTTTCTTT. Translating gives CASSASSGGTARKTEAFF.

The sample holds a few counts of this clonotype. The CDR3 DNA reads as TGTGCCAGCAGTCCACAGCTAAACTATGGCTACACCTTC. Protein: CASSPQLNYGYTF. The gene calls are TRBV28 and TRBJ1-2; D is unclear. The length of the CDR3 is 13 residues. CDR1 MDHEN and CDR2 SYDVKM come from the germline V gene. V shed 5 bases and J shed 2 bases, with 9 bases lying between them.